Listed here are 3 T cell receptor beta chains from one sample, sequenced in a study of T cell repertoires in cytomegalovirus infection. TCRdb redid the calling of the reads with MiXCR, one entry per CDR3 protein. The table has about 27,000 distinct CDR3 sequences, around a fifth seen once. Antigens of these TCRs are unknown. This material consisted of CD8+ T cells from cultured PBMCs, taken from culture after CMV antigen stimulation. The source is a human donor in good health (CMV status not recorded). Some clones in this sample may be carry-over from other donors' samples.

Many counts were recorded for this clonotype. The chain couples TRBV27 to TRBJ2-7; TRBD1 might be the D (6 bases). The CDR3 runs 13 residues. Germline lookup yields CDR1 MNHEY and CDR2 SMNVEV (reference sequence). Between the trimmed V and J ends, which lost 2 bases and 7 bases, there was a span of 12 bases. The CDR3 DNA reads TGTGCCAGCAGTTTAGGAGGACAGAGGGAGCAGTACTTC. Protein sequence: CASSLGGQREQYF.

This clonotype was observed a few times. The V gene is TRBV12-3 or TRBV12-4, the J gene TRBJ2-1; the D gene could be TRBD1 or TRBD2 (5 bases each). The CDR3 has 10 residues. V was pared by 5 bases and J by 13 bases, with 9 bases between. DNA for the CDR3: TGTGCCAGCAGTCCGGGACCCCAGTTCTTC. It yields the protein CASSPGPQFF.

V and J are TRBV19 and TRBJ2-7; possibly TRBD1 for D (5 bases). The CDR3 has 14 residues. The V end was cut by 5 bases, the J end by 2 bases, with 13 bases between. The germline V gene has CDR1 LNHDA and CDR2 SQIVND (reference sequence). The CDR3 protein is CASSQATGAYEQYF. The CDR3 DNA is TGTGCCAGTAGTCAGGCAACAGGAGCCTACGAGCAGTACTTC.